Following are 2 T cell receptor beta chains from one sample sequenced in a study of T-cell memory formation after mild COVID-19 (dated by TCRdb to the early 2020s). Library generation was performed with 5' RACE. The reads were generated on an Illumina NovaSeq 6000. Through fastp at Q25 and MiXCR, TCRdb rebuilt clones from the public reads, retaining in-frame beta chains. One record per CDR3 amino acid sequence lists the most common genes and DNA. This sample lists around 310,000 distinct CDR3 sequences; more than 13% were detected once. Around 20% of the sample rests with the top ten. Material: PBMCs or a T cell subset sorted from them (not recorded which). These receptors originate from a young man who had mild COVID-19 (a few samples of this study predate the infection). The sample titles of this study are shuffled in the database, so cell type and time point are left out; the donor was told from shared clones.

Ten or more counts support this clonotype. V and J are TRBV5-1 and TRBJ2-7; D is perhaps TRBD1 or TRBD2 (5 bases each). This CDR3 is 13 amino acids long. V dropped 4 bases and J dropped 7 bases, with 15 bases sitting between them. CDR1 is SGHRS and CDR2 is YFSETQ in the germline V gene. The CDR3 DNA reads as TGCGCCAGCAGCCCCGGGACCCTCCCAGAGCAGTACTTC. This encodes CASSPGTLPEQYF.

This clonotype was counted only a few times. CDR3 DNA: TGTGCCTGGGAAGGGGCCCCAGACTACGAGCAGTACTTC. Protein: CAWEGAPDYEQYF. This chain uses TRBV30 with TRBJ2-7, with D tentatively TRBD1 (5 bases). This CDR3 contains 13 residues. CDR1 is GTSNPN, CDR2 SVGIG, per germline (reference sequence). Between the trimmed V and J ends, which lost 5 bases and 3 bases, there was a span of 14 bases.